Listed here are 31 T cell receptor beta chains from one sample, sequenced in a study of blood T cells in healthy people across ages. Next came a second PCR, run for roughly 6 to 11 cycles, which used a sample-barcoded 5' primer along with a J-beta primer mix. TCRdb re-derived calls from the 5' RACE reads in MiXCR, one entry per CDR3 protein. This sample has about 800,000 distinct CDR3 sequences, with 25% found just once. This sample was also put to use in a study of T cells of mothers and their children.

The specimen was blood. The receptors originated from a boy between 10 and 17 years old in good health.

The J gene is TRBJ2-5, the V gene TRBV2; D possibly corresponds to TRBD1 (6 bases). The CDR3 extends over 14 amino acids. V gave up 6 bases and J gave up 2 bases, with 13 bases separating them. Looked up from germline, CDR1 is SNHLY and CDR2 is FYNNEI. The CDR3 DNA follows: TGTGCCAGCAGAACAGGGCGTGAACAAGAGACCCAGTACTTC. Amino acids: CASRTGREQETQYF.

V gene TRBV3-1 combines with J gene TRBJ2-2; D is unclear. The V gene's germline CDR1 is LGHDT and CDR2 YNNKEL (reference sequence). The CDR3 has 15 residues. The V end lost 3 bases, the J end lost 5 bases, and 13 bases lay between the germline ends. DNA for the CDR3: TGTGCCAGCAGCCATCACTCCCTAACAACCGGGGAGCTGTTTTTT. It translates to CASSHHSLTTGELFF.

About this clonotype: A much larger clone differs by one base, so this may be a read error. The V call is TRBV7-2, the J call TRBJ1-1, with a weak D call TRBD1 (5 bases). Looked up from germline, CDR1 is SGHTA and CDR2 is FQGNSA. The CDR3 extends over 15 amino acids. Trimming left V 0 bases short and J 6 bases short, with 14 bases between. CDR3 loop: CASSLAKTDHAEAFF. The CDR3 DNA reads TGTGCCAGCAGCTTAGCAAAGACAGATCACGCTGAAGCTTTCTTT.

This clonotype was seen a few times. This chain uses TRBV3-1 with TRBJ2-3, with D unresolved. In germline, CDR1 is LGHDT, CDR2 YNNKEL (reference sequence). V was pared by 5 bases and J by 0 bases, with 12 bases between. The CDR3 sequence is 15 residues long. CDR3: CASSDESTSTDTQYF. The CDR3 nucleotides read TGTGCCAGCAGCGACGAAAGCACTAGCACAGATACGCAGTATTTT.

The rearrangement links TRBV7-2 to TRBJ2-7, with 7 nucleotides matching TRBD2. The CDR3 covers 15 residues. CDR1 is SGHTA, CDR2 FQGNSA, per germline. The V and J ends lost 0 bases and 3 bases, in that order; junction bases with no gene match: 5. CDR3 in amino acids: CASSLAAGVVYEQYF. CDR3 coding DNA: TGTGCCAGCAGCTTAGCGGCGGGAGTTGTCTACGAGCAGTACTTC.

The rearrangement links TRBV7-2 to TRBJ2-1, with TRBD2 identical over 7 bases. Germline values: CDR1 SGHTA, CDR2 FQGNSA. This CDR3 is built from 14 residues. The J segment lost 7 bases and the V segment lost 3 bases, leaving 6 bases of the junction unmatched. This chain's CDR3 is CASSLGGVVNEQFF. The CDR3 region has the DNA TGTGCCAGCAGCTTGGGGGGGGTCGTAAATGAGCAGTTCTTC.

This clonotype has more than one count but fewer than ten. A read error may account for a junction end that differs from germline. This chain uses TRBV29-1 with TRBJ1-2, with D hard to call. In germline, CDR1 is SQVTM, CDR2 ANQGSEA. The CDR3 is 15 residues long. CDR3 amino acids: CRVEDWQAVNYGYTF. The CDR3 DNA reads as TGCAGAGTTGAAGATTGGCAGGCTGTAAACTATGGCTACACCTTC.

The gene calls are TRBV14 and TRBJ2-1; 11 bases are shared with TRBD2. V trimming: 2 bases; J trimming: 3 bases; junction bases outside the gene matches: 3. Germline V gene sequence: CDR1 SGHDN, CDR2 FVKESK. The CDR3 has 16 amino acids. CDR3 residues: CASSQQGLAVYNEQFF. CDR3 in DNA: TGTGCCAGCAGCCAACAGGGACTAGCGGTCTACAATGAGCAGTTCTTC.

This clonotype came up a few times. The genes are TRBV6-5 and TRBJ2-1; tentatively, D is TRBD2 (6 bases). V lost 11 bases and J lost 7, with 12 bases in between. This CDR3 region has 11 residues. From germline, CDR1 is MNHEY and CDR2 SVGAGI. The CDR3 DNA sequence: TGTGCCGGCCGGAGGGAGAATGAGCAGTTCTTC. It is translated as CAGRRENEQFF.

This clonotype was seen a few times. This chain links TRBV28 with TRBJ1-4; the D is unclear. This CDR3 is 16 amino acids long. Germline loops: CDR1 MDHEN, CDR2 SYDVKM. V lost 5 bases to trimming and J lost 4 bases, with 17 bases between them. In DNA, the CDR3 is TGTGCCAGCAGTCCTAGGACGGTCAAGAGTAATGAAAAACTGTTTTTT. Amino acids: CASSPRTVKSNEKLFF.

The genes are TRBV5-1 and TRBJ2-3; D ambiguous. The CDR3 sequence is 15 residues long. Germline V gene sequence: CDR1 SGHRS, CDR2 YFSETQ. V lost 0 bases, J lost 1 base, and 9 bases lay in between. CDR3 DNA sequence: TGCGCCAGCAGCTTGGGGTGGGCCCGCACAGATACGCAGTATTTT. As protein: CASSLGWARTDTQYF.

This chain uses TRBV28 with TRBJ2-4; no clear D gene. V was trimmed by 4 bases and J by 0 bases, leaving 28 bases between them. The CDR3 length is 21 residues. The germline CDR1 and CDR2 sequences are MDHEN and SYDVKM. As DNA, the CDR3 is TGTGCCAGCAGTTCCCTCTCCCCGACCCATGACGGAGATGTAGCCAAAAACATTCAGTACTTC. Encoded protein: CASSSLSPTHDGDVAKNIQYF.

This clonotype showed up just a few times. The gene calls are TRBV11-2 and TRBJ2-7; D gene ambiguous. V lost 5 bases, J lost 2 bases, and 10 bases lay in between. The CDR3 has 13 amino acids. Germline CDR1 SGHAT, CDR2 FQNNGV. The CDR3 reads CASSALLAYEQYF. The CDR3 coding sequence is TGTGCCAGCAGCGCCCTGCTCGCCTACGAGCAGTACTTC.

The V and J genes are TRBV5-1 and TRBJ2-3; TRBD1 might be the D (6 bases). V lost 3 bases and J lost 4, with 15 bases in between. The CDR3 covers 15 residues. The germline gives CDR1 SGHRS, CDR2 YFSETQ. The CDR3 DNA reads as TGCGCCAGCAGCTCTGCCGGGACATCAGCAGATACGCAGTATTTT. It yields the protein CASSSAGTSADTQYF.

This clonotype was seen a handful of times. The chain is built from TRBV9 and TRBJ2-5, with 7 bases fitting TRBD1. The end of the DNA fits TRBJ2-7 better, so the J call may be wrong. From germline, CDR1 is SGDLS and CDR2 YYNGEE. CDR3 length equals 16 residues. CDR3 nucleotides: TGTGCCAGCAGCGTAGGAGGGACAGCAGACTCCTACGAGCAGTACTTC. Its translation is CASSVGGTADSYEQYF.

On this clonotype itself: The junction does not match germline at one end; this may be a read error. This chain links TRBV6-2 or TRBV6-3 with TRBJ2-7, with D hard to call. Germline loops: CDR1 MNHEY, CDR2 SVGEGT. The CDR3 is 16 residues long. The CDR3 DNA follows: TGTGCCAGCAGTTACTCCGGCCCCACAAAGGGCTACGAGCAATACTTC. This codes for CASSYSGPTKGYEQYF.

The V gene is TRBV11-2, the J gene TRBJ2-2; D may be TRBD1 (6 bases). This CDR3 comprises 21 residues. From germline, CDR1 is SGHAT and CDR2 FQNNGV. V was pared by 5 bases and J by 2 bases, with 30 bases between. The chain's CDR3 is CASSLMGRRGSHVVNTGELFF. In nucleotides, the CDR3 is TGTGCCAGCAGCCTCATGGGCCGTAGGGGGTCACACGTCGTAAACACCGGGGAGCTGTTTTTT. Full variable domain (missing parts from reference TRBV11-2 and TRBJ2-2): EAGVAQSPRYKIIEKRQSVAFWCNPISGHATLYWYQQILGQGPKLLIQFQNNGVVDDSQLPKDRFSAERLKGVDSTLKIQPAKLEDSAVYLCASSLMGRRGSHVVNTGELFFGEGSRLTVL.

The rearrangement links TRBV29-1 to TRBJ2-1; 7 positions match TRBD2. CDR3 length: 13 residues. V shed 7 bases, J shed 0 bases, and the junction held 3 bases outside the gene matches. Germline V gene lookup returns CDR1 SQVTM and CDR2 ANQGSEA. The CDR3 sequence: CSDQRDSYNEQFF. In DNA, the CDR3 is TGCAGCGACCAGCGGGACTCCTACAATGAGCAGTTCTTC.

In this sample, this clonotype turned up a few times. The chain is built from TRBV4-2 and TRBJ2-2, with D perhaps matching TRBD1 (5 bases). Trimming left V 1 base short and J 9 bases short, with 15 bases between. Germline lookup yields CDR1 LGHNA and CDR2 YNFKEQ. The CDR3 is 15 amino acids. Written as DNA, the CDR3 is TGTGCCAGCAGCCAAGTAAATTTAGGGGCTTGGGAGCTGTTTTTT. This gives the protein CASSQVNLGAWELFF.

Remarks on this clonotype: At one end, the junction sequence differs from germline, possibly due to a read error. Here the CDR3 reads CTSSPGQNEKLFF. The DNA of the CDR3 is TGTACCAGCTCACCTGGACAGAATGAAAAACTGTTTTTT. The V gene is TRBV18, the J gene TRBJ1-4; D perhaps matches TRBD1 (6 bases). Germline V lookup: CDR1 KGHSH, CDR2 LQKENI. The CDR3 covers 13 residues. The whole variable domain, remainder taken from reference TRBV18 and TRBJ1-4, is NAGVMQNPRHLVRRRGQEARLRCSPMKGHSHVYWYRQLPEEGLKFMVYLQKENIIDESGMPKERFSAEFPKEGPSILRIQQVVRGDSAAYFCTSSPGQNEKLFFGSGTQLSVL.

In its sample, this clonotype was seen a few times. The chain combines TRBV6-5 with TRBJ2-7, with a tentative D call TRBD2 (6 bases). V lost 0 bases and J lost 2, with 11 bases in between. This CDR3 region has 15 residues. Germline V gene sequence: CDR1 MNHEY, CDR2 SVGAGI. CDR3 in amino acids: CASSYSKEGTYEQYF. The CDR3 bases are TGTGCCAGCAGTTACTCGAAGGAGGGAACCTACGAGCAGTACTTC.

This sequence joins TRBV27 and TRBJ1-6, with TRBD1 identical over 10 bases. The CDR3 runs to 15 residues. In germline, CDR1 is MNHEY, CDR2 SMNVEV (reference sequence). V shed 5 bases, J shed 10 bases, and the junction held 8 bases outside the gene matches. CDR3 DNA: TGTGCCAGCAGTGCGACAGGGGGCGTCTGGTCACCCCTCCACTTT. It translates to CASSATGGVWSPLHF.

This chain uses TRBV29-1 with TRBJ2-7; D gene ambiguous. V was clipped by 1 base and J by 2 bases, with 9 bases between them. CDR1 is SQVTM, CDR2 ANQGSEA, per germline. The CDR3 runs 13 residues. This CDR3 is CSVEVGVPYEQYF. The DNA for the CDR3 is TGCAGCGTTGAAGTTGGGGTGCCCTACGAGCAGTACTTC.

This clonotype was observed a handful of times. CDR3: CASSYEAGPWVDYTF. The CDR3 DNA reads TGTGCCAGCAGTTACGAAGCGGGACCGTGGGTTGACTACACCTTC. The chain couples TRBV6-5 to TRBJ1-2; possible D gene TRBD1, 5 bases. Trimming removed 2 bases at V and 10 bases at J, with 20 bases between. Per the germline V gene, CDR1 is MNHEY and CDR2 is SVGAGI. The CDR3 is 15 residues long.

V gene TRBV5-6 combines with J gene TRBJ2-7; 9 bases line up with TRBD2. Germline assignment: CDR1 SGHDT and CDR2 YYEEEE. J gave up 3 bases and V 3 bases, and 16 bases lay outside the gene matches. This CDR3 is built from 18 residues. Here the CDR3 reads CASSSGGGDPITGYEQYF. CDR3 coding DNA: TGTGCCAGCAGCTCCGGCGGGGGGGACCCGATAACAGGCTACGAGCAGTACTTC. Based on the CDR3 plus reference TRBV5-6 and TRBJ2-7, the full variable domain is DAGVTQSPTHLIKTRGQQVTLRCSPKSGHDTVSWYQQALGQGPQFIFQYYEEEERQRGNFPDRFSGHQFPNYSSELNVNALLLGDSALYLCASSSGGGDPITGYEQYFGPGTRLTVT.

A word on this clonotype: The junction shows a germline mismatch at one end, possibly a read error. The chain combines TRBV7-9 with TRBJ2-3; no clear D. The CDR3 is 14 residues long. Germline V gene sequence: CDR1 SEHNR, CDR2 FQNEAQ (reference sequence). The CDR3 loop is CASSLVGSGDTQYF. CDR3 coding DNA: TGCGCCAGCAGCTTAGTGGGGTCGGGAGATACGCAGTATTTT.

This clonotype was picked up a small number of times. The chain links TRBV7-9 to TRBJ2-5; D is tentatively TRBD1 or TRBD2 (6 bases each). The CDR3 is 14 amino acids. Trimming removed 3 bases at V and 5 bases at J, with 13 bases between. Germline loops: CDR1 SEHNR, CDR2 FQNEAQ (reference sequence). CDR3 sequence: CASSLRGEWETQYF. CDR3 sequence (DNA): TGTGCCAGCAGCTTGAGGGGGGAGTGGGAGACCCAGTACTTC.

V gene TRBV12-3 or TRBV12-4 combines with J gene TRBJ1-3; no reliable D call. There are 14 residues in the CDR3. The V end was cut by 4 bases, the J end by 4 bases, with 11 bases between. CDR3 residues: CASSSTDRGNTIYF. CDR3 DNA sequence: TGTGCCAGCAGTTCTACCGATCGGGGAAACACCATATATTTT.

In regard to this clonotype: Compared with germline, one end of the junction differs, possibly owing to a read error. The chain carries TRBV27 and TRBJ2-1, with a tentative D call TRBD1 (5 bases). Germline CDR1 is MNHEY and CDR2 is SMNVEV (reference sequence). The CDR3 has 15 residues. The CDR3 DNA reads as TGTGCCAGCAGCTTACAGGTTACCTCCTACAATGGGCAGTTCTTC. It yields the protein CASSLQVTSYNGQFF.

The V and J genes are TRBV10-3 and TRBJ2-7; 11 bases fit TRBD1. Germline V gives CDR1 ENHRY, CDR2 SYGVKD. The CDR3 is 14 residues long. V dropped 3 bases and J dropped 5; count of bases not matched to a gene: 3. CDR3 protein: CAISDWTGGDEQYF. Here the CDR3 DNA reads TGTGCCATCAGTGACTGGACAGGGGGCGACGAGCAGTACTTC.

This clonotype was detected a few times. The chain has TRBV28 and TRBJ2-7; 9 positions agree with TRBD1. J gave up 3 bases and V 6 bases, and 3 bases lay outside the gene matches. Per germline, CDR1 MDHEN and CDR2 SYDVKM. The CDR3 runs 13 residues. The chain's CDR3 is CASRYRGLYEQYF. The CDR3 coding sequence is TGTGCCAGCAGGTACAGGGGGCTCTACGAGCAGTACTTC.